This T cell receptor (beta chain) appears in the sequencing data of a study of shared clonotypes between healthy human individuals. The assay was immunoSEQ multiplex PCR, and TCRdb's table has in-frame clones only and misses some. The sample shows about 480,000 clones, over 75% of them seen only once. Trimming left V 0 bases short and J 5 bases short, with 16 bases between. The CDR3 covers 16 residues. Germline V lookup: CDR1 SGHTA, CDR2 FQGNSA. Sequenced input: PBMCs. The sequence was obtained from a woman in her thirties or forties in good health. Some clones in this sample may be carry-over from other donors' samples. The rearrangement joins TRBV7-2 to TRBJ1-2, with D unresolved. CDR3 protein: CASSLAPPSPRYGYTF. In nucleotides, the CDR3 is TGTGCCAGCAGCTTAGCCCCCCCCAGTCCCCGTTATGGCTACACCTTC.